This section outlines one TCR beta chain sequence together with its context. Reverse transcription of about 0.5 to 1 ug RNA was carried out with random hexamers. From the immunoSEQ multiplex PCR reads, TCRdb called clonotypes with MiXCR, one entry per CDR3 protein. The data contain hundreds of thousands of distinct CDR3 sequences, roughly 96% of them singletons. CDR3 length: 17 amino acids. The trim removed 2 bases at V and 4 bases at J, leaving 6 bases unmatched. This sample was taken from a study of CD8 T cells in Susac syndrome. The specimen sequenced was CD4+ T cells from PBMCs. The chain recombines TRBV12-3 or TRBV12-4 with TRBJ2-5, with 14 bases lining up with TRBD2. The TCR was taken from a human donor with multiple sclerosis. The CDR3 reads CASSLRLAGGAGETQYF. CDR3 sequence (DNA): TGTGCCAGCAGTTTACGACTAGCGGGGGGGGCCGGAGAGACCCAGTACTTC.